This T cell receptor beta chain was found in a study of T-cell reconstitution after alpha-beta-depleted transplantation in children. Whole-study results and caveats: Certain patients had high TCRbeta diversity at day 60, and it came from recipient T cells and thymic progenitors that survived. T-cell counts and diversity at one year following transplant were attributed mainly to newly produced T cells. Alpha-beta T cells about two months after transplant reportedly derived from several hundred expanded graft clones.

The authors prepared the TCRbeta library with unique molecular identifiers. TCRdb used MiXCR to reprocess the PCR reads, holding one entry per CDR3 protein. The data contain around 180,000 distinct CDR3 sequences, around 10% of them singletons. This clonotype was recorded at least ten times. Its antigen is unknown. From germline, CDR1 is SNHLY and CDR2 FYNNEI. With V trimmed by 4 bases and J by 4 bases, 11 bases remained unmatched. The CDR3 has 16 amino acids. The TCR was taken from a boy aged 2 to 10 with acute myeloid leukemia, due to receive a stem cell transplant. Sequences were derived from PBMCs, sampled before TCRalphabeta/CD19-depleted stem cell transplant. The rearrangement uses TRBV2 and TRBJ1-2; 8 nucleotides align to TRBD1. The CDR3 region is CASSARTGPESYGYTF. The CDR3 DNA sequence: TGTGCCAGCAGTGCTCGGACAGGGCCGGAATCCTATGGCTACACCTTC.